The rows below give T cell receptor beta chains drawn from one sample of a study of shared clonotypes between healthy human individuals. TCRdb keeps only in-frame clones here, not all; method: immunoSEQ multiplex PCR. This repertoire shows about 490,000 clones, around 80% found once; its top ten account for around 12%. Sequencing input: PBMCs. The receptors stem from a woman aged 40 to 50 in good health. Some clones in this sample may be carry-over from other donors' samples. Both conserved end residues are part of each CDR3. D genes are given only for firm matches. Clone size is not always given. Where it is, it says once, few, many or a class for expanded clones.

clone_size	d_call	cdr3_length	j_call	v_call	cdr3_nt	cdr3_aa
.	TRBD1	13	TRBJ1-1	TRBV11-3	TGTGCCAGCAGCTTAGGGGGGACAGGAGCGGCTTTCTTT	CASSLGGTGAAFF
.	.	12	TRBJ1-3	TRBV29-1	TGCAGCGTCCGAGGGGCTGGAAACACCATATATTTT	CSVRGAGNTIYF
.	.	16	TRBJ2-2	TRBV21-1	TGTGCCAGCAGCAAAGCCGGGACAGGGGGTCTCGGGGAGCTGTTTTTT	CASSKAGTGGLGELFF
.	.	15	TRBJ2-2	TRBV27	TGTGCCAGCAGTCGACCACATACGGGCACCGGGGAGCTGTTTTTT	CASSRPHTGTGELFF
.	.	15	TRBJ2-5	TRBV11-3	TGTGCCAGCAGCTTAGGAGCTCAAGCCCAAGAGACCCAGTACTTC	CASSLGAQAQETQYF
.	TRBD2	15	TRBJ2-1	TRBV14	TGTGCCAGCAGCCAAAGCGGGGGAGCCTACAATGAGCAGTTCTTC	CASSQSGGAYNEQFF
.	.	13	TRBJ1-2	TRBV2	TGTGCCAGCAGTGAAATAGGGGTCTATGGCTACACCTTC	CASSEIGVYGYTF
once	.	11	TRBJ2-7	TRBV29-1	TGCAGCATTGAAGGGGCCTACGAGCAGTACTTC	CSIEGAYEQYF
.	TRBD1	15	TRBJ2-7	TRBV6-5	TGTGCCAGCAGTTACCAACCGGGACAGGGGGTTGAGCAGTACTTC	CASSYQPGQGVEQYF
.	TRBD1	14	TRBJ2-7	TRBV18	TGTGCCAGCTCACCCTGGACAGGGCCCTACGAGCAGTACTTC	CASSPWTGPYEQYF
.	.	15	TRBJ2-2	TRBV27	TGTGCCAGCAGCAGCCGGGACACGGGAAACGGGGAGCTGTTTTTT	CASSSRDTGNGELFF
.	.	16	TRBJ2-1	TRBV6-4	TGTGCCAGCAGTGACTCGGCCGCAAGCTCCTACAATGAGCAGTTCTTC	CASSDSAASSYNEQFF
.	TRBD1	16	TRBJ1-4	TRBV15	TGTGCCACCAGCAGTTTTTTGACAGGGGTCGATGAAAAACTGTTTTTT	CATSSFLTGVDEKLFF
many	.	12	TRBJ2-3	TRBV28	TGTGCCAGCAGAGCAGGGGTGGACACGCAGTATTTT	CASRAGVDTQYF
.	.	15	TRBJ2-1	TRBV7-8	TGTGCCAGCAGCGTTTCAGGGAGTGGTATAAATGAGCAGTTCTTC	CASSVSGSGINEQFF
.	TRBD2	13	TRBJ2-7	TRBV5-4	TGTGCCAGCAGCTTTTTTAGCGGGAACGAGCAGTACTTC	CASSFFSGNEQYF
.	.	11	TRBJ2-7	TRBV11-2	TGTGCCAGCAGCTTGCACGGCGAGCAGTACTTC	CASSLHGEQYF
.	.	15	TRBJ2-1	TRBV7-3	TGTGCCAGCAGCCTATCGCGGGGATTGAGTAATGAGCAGTTCTTC	CASSLSRGLSNEQFF
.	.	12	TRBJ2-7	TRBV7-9	TGTGCCAGCAGCTTAAAGGTGGGCGAGCAGTACTTC	CASSLKVGEQYF
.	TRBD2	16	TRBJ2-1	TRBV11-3	TGTGCCAGCAGCCTAACCGGGACTAGCGTCTACAATGAGCAGTTCTTC	CASSLTGTSVYNEQFF
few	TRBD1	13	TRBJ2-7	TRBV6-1	TGTGCCAGCAGTTGGGACAGGGGCTACGAGCAGTACTTC	CASSWDRGYEQYF
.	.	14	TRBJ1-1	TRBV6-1	TGTGCCAGCAGCACCTACGGCGGCTCCCTTGAAGCTTTCTTT	CASSTYGGSLEAFF
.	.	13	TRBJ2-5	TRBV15	TGTGCCACCAGCAGCGGACCGAAAGAGACCCAGTACTTC	CATSSGPKETQYF
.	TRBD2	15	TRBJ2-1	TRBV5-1	TGCGCCAGCACCCCCGGACTAGCGCAAGGAAGGGAGCAGTTCTTC	CASTPGLAQGREQFF
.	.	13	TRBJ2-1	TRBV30	TGTGCCTGGATCCCCCAGGGTTTGGATGAGCAGTTCTTC	CAWIPQGLDEQFF
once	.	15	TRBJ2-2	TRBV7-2	TGTGCCAGCAGCTTGGGAAGAGTGAACACCGGGGAGCTGTTTTTT	CASSLGRVNTGELFF
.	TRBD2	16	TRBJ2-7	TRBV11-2	TGTGCCAGCAGCTTCCCCCTAGCGGGAGGGGCCTACGAGCAGTACTTC	CASSFPLAGGAYEQYF
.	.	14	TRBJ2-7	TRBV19	TGTGCCAGTAAGTTTAACAGCATAAGTTCCGAGCAGTACTTC	CASKFNSISSEQYF
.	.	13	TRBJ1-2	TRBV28	TGTGCCAGCAGTTTGGGACACAACTATGGCTACACCTTC	CASSLGHNYGYTF